Listed below are T cell receptor beta chains from one sample, sequenced in a study of blood T cell repertoires in COVID-19. Method: immunoSEQ multiplex PCR; TCRdb's copy keeps in-frame clones and lacks some. Of 200,000 to 250,000 clones listed, about four fifths were seen once; the top ten hold less than 3.5%. What was sequenced was peripheral blood. The origin of the receptors is a woman aged 18-35 years with acute or convalescent COVID-19. Each CDR3 is given with its conserved first and last residue. D genes are given only for firm matches. Where a row states a size, it is once, few, many or the class of an expanded clone; other rows omit it.

D gene: TRBD2; V gene: TRBV7-7; clone size: -; J gene: TRBJ2-5; CDR3 DNA: TGTGCTAGCAGCTTAGGCAAAACTAGCGGGAGGTACCAAGAGACCCAGTACTTC; CDR3 protein: CASSLGKTSGRYQETQYF
D gene: TRBD2; V gene: TRBV5-1; clone size: -; J gene: TRBJ2-7; CDR3 DNA: TGCGCCAGCAGCCCAGTAGCGGGAGGCTCCTACGAGCAGTACTTC; CDR3 protein: CASSPVAGGSYEQYF
D gene: -; V gene: TRBV6-2/TRBV6-3; clone size: -; J gene: TRBJ2-3; CDR3 DNA: TGTGCCAGCAGTTACAGCCAATTGAGGGATACGCAGTATTTT; CDR3 protein: CASSYSQLRDTQYF
D gene: -; V gene: TRBV4-3; clone size: -; J gene: TRBJ2-1; CDR3 DNA: TGCGCCAGCAGCCAAGAAGTCGGCAGGCCGGCGAATGAGCAGTTCTTC; CDR3 protein: CASSQEVGRPANEQFF
D gene: TRBD1; V gene: TRBV7-2; clone size: few; J gene: TRBJ1-1; CDR3 DNA: TGTGCCAGCAGCTTCAGGGGGCAGAGCACTGAAGCTTTCTTT; CDR3 protein: CASSFRGQSTEAFF
D gene: TRBD2; V gene: TRBV6-5; clone size: -; J gene: TRBJ2-3; CDR3 DNA: TGTGCCAGCAGTTACTCGATTGCGGGAGGGGCAGATACGCAGTATTTT; CDR3 protein: CASSYSIAGGADTQYF
D gene: TRBD1; V gene: TRBV6-5; clone size: -; J gene: TRBJ1-4; CDR3 DNA: TGTGCCACGGGGAGGGACAGGGGTGAAAAACTGTTTTTT; CDR3 protein: CATGRDRGEKLFF
D gene: TRBD2; V gene: TRBV18; clone size: -; J gene: TRBJ2-7; CDR3 DNA: TGTGCCAGCTCACCACCAATCTCGACTAGCGGGAGGTTACCGACCTACGAGCAGTACTTC; CDR3 protein: CASSPPISTSGRLPTYEQYF
D gene: -; V gene: TRBV7-2; clone size: -; J gene: TRBJ1-1; CDR3 DNA: TGTGCCAGCAGCTTAGATTTTCGGGGGGACACTGAAGCTTTCTTT; CDR3 protein: CASSLDFRGDTEAFF
D gene: TRBD2; V gene: TRBV10-3; clone size: -; J gene: TRBJ2-3; CDR3 DNA: TGTGCCATCAGTGAACCACCGGGACTAGCGGGAGTGAAGGGCACAGATACGCAGTATTTT; CDR3 protein: CAISEPPGLAGVKGTDTQYF
D gene: TRBD2; V gene: TRBV4-1; clone size: once; J gene: TRBJ2-3; CDR3 DNA: TGCGCCAGCAGCCAAGAGGGGACTAGCGGAAGCACAGATACGCAGTATTTT; CDR3 protein: CASSQEGTSGSTDTQYF
D gene: TRBD1; V gene: TRBV5-8; clone size: -; J gene: TRBJ1-5; CDR3 DNA: TGTGCCAGCAGCTTGGAGGGACAGAGGAATCAGCCCCAGCATTTT; CDR3 protein: CASSLEGQRNQPQHF
D gene: -; V gene: TRBV28; clone size: -; J gene: TRBJ2-2; CDR3 DNA: TGTGCCAGCAGTAACAGGGAGCGGGGCGGGGAGCTGTTTTTT; CDR3 protein: CASSNRERGGELFF